Listed below are T cell receptor beta chains from one sample, sequenced in a study of T cells after yellow fever vaccination. TCRdb passed the 5' RACE reads through MiXCR, listing each CDR3 protein once. Seen here are about 160,000 distinct CDR3 sequences, around 7.3% observed once, and the top ten hold over 2%. The sequencing used CD4+ T cells sorted from PBMCs, collected 5 days after the first yellow fever vaccination. These receptors all come from a young man who received the YFV17D yellow fever vaccine. Each CDR3 is given without its conserved first and last residue. Fields, in order: CDR3 protein, D gene, V gene, J gene. A D gene is named only where the DNA matches it firmly.

CDR3 protein: ASSLGSSGVGETQY; D gene: TRBD2; V gene: TRBV11-2; J gene: TRBJ2-5
CDR3 protein: ATSDRWGLGNTGELF; D gene: .; V gene: TRBV24-1; J gene: TRBJ2-2
CDR3 protein: ASSFEVYGYT; D gene: .; V gene: TRBV7-2; J gene: TRBJ1-2
CDR3 protein: ASSRGGDNTGELF; D gene: TRBD2; V gene: TRBV5-1; J gene: TRBJ2-2
CDR3 protein: ASSFSNAYGDTQY; D gene: .; V gene: TRBV5-1; J gene: TRBJ2-3
CDR3 protein: ASSRGVSDEKLF; D gene: .; V gene: TRBV7-2; J gene: TRBJ1-4
CDR3 protein: ASSPGPSSQPQH; D gene: .; V gene: TRBV7-2; J gene: TRBJ1-5
CDR3 protein: ASSLGPGGDGYT; D gene: .; V gene: TRBV11-2; J gene: TRBJ1-2
CDR3 protein: ASSQSGTTYNEQF; D gene: .; V gene: TRBV3-1; J gene: TRBJ2-1
CDR3 protein: ASSKTRRQGREETQY; D gene: .; V gene: TRBV21-1; J gene: TRBJ2-5
CDR3 protein: SAYRQVSGNTIY; D gene: .; V gene: TRBV20-1; J gene: TRBJ1-3
CDR3 protein: SASNPSGHEQF; D gene: .; V gene: TRBV20-1; J gene: TRBJ2-1
CDR3 protein: ASSLIDRGRPQETQY; D gene: .; V gene: TRBV7-2; J gene: TRBJ2-5
CDR3 protein: ASSYSAGGGYNEQF; D gene: TRBD2; V gene: TRBV6-5; J gene: TRBJ2-1
CDR3 protein: ASSQVRGSPLH; D gene: .; V gene: TRBV4-1; J gene: TRBJ1-6
CDR3 protein: ASSLDPGPHYEQY; D gene: .; V gene: TRBV11-2; J gene: TRBJ2-7
CDR3 protein: ASTPNTGELF; D gene: .; V gene: TRBV12-3/TRBV12-4; J gene: TRBJ2-2
CDR3 protein: SARDPSGAPSAQY; D gene: .; V gene: TRBV20-1; J gene: TRBJ2-5
CDR3 protein: ASSGATGRSYEQY; D gene: TRBD1; V gene: TRBV27; J gene: TRBJ2-7
CDR3 protein: ASTTVMAGLNQPQH; D gene: .; V gene: TRBV12-3/TRBV12-4; J gene: TRBJ1-5
CDR3 protein: ASSQASLGTAGELF; D gene: .; V gene: TRBV4-2; J gene: TRBJ2-2
CDR3 protein: ASSFGGTVPSYEQY; D gene: .; V gene: TRBV7-2; J gene: TRBJ2-7
CDR3 protein: ASSPRTTGQGVTYEQY; D gene: TRBD1; V gene: TRBV18; J gene: TRBJ2-7
CDR3 protein: ASSQDLRVALYEQY; D gene: .; V gene: TRBV4-3; J gene: TRBJ2-7
CDR3 protein: SASLSQETEAF; D gene: .; V gene: TRBV20-1; J gene: TRBJ1-1
CDR3 protein: ASSRGPGQNIQY; D gene: .; V gene: TRBV7-9; J gene: TRBJ2-4
CDR3 protein: ASSFVAGGTDTQY; D gene: TRBD2; V gene: TRBV7-3; J gene: TRBJ2-3
CDR3 protein: ASLQPANYGYT; D gene: .; V gene: TRBV6-1; J gene: TRBJ1-2
CDR3 protein: ASSQDNNQPQH; D gene: .; V gene: TRBV4-3; J gene: TRBJ1-5
CDR3 protein: ASTLGWDRDTEAF; D gene: TRBD1; V gene: TRBV28; J gene: TRBJ1-1
CDR3 protein: ASSQGGKDSPLH; D gene: .; V gene: TRBV3-1; J gene: TRBJ1-6
CDR3 protein: ASSLGSQRGETQY; D gene: .; V gene: TRBV5-1; J gene: TRBJ2-5
CDR3 protein: ATSDPRQPSEY; D gene: .; V gene: TRBV24-1; J gene: TRBJ2-5
CDR3 protein: ASRQLAGATDTQY; D gene: TRBD2; V gene: TRBV5-8; J gene: TRBJ2-3
CDR3 protein: AISDRRDSFRSPDTQY; D gene: TRBD1; V gene: TRBV10-3; J gene: TRBJ2-3
CDR3 protein: ASRSYSGASDEQF; D gene: TRBD2; V gene: TRBV6-2/TRBV6-3; J gene: TRBJ2-1
CDR3 protein: ASSYDRLNYGYT; D gene: .; V gene: TRBV6-5; J gene: TRBJ1-2
CDR3 protein: ASRQGGEQF; D gene: TRBD1; V gene: TRBV2; J gene: TRBJ2-1
CDR3 protein: AWSGYSQETQY; D gene: .; V gene: TRBV30; J gene: TRBJ2-5
CDR3 protein: ASSPSFLGAKYNEQF; D gene: .; V gene: TRBV7-9; J gene: TRBJ2-1
CDR3 protein: ASSLGTGGNQPQH; D gene: TRBD1; V gene: TRBV12-3/TRBV12-4; J gene: TRBJ1-5
CDR3 protein: ASRKVGAETQY; D gene: .; V gene: TRBV7-2; J gene: TRBJ2-5
CDR3 protein: ASSLTDKNTEAF; D gene: .; V gene: TRBV7-9; J gene: TRBJ1-1
CDR3 protein: ASSLDSASSYEQY; D gene: .; V gene: TRBV11-3; J gene: TRBJ2-7
CDR3 protein: ASSLEGQGGGYT; D gene: .; V gene: TRBV7-2; J gene: TRBJ1-2
CDR3 protein: ASRTNRGEQY; D gene: .; V gene: TRBV6-5; J gene: TRBJ2-7
CDR3 protein: SARTGTSQQY; D gene: .; V gene: TRBV20-1; J gene: TRBJ2-7
CDR3 protein: ASSIRTTGELF; D gene: .; V gene: TRBV19; J gene: TRBJ2-2
CDR3 protein: ASSPGYRGRSAQY; D gene: TRBD1; V gene: TRBV7-2; J gene: TRBJ2-5
CDR3 protein: ASSPKLAKGYEQY; D gene: .; V gene: TRBV7-9; J gene: TRBJ2-7
CDR3 protein: ASSEPNEQF; D gene: .; V gene: TRBV7-9; J gene: TRBJ2-1
CDR3 protein: AISESRGIRMNTEAF; D gene: .; V gene: TRBV10-3; J gene: TRBJ1-1